The 2 T cell receptor beta chains reported below all come from one sample, sequenced in a study of blood T cell repertoires in COVID-19. Assay used: immunoSEQ multiplex PCR; TCRdb lists only in-frame clones, some missing. The sample lists approximately 80,000 clones, about four fifths occurring once. The sample consisted of peripheral blood. These receptors were collected from a woman between 65 and 79 years old with acute or convalescent COVID-19.

The gene calls are TRBV18 and TRBJ1-5; D gene uncertain. The length of the CDR3 is 13 residues. V was cut by 3 bases and J by 5 bases, with 8 bases left in between. Germline V gives CDR1 KGHSH, CDR2 LQKENI. Here the CDR3 DNA reads TGTGCCAGCTCACCTTTCGGTGATCAGCCCCAGCATTTT. Its translation: CASSPFGDQPQHF.

This clone was recorded once. The gene calls are TRBV4-1 and TRBJ2-4; unclear D gene. There are 14 residues in the CDR3. The germline V gene encodes CDR1 MGHRA and CDR2 YSYEKL. Between the trimmed V and J ends, which lost 0 bases and 3 bases, there was a span of 6 bases. The CDR3, as DNA: TGCGCCAGCAGCCAAGAGAGCTACAAAAACATTCAGTACTTC. Translating it yields CASSQESYKNIQYF.